This TCR beta chain was obtained from a study of cytomegalovirus exposure and HLA in healthy donors. Use of 60 Vbeta and 13 Jbeta primers characterized the PCR. Assay: immunoSEQ multiplex PCR; the TCRdb copy retains only in-frame clones and omits some. The sample lists tens of thousands of clones; around three quarters were seen once. CDR1 is WSHSY, CDR2 SAAADI, per germline. The CDR3 runs to 15 residues. Unmatched junction bases numbered 12, after V lost 2 bases and J lost 9 bases. The chain recombines TRBV10-2 with TRBJ2-7; 8 positions agree with TRBD1. The sequenced material came from PBMCs. The origin of this receptor is a male donor in good health and CMV-seronegative. CDR3 sequence: CASSEAGTGVTGQYF. The CDR3 bases are TGCGCCAGCAGTGAGGCCGGGACAGGCGTAACTGGGCAGTACTTC.